This TCR beta chain was profiled in a study of blood T cell repertoires in COVID-19. Study information: The samples span acute and convalescent COVID-19 from the United States, Italy and Spain. The analysed material was cDNA or gDNA that came from T cells, B-cell-depleted T cells, or PBMCs.

As handled by the study authors: Estimates of nucleated cell counts were drawn from the amplification of reference gene primers. Only in-frame clones appear in the TCRdb table, and some are missing; sequencing was by immunoSEQ multiplex PCR. V and J calls and clone size are those listed in that table; D and trimming were worked out from the DNA. This sample carries some 230,000 clones, approximately 80% of them seen once, and the ten largest clones take 7.4%. The CDR3 runs to 14 residues. The germline CDR1 and CDR2 sequences are LNHDA and SQIVND (reference sequence). V lost 5 bases and J 6 bases, leaving 15 bases between the germline ends.

The chain employs TRBV19 and TRBJ2-3, with a possible D match to TRBD2 (6 bases). The TCR comes from a woman aged 50 to 60 with acute or convalescent COVID-19. Input material: peripheral blood. The CDR3 sequence: CASSPIAAGDTQYF. CDR3 nucleotide sequence: TGTGCCAGTAGTCCTATAGCGGCTGGGGATACGCAGTATTTT. The variable domain in full, completed from reference TRBV19 and TRBJ2-3, reads DGGITQSPKYLFRKEGQNVTLSCEQNLNHDAMYWYRQDPGQGLRLIYYSQIVNDFQKGDIAEGYSVSREKKESFPLTVTSAQKNPTAFYLCASSPIAAGDTQYFGPGTRLTVL.